This entry features one T cell receptor (beta chain) sequence. Its antigen remains unidentified. This specimen comes from a study of cytomegalovirus exposure and HLA in healthy donors. Across the whole study: Genotyping of 400 or so donors showed that around 86% belonged to the Caucasian-associated ancestry cluster.

Study-wide points: Common viral pathogens (according to a later analysis) appeared linked to several of the most significant clusters. The classifier, whose performance was assessed in both the original and validation cohorts, reportedly diagnosed cytomegalovirus status with high specificity and sensitivity. The investigators catalogued 150 to 200 TCR beta chains as cytomegalovirus-associated.

Primers included in the PCR were 60 Vbeta and 13 Jbeta primers. Sequencing used immunoSEQ multiplex PCR; TCRdb keeps in-frame clones, though not all of them. This sample contains over 45,000 clones. The clonotype was recovered from a young woman in good health and CMV-seronegative. The sequenced sample was PBMCs.

This CDR3 is CASSTSYINRRAASNQPQHF. The CDR3 coding sequence is TGTGCCAGTAGTACCTCCTACATCAACCGACGAGCAGCGAGCAATCAGCCCCAGCATTTT. The gene calls are TRBV19 and TRBJ1-5, with no clear D. The CDR3 is 20 residues long. Germline V lookup: CDR1 LNHDA, CDR2 SQIVND (reference sequence). The germline V and J ends were trimmed by 4 bases and 1 base, with 26 bases remaining between them.